The TCR beta chain under discussion was sequenced for a study of glioma-infiltrating T cells. Study-wide points: Above-expected tissue-blood divergence occurred in all gliomas, most in low-grade ones.

TCR alpha and beta CDR3 regions were amplified from RNA using iRepertoire nested multiplex PCR. Input was 100-400 ng of tissue mRNA or PBMC total RNA. TCRdb recomputed calls from the multiplex PCR reads with MiXCR, one row per CDR3 protein. The data hold about 190,000 distinct CDR3 sequences, with over 25% observed a single time. With respect to this clonotype: Its cognate antigen is unknown. This may come from a read error, since a much larger clone is one base off.

The CDR3 covers 13 residues. Germline CDR1 and CDR2: SGHTA and FQGNSA. Sequences were obtained from glioma tissue, nonneoplastic brain tissue, or PBMCs (not recorded which). The receptor comes from a human donor with low-grade glioma or glioblastoma, undergoing nonglioma brain surgery, or in good health (not recorded which). This chain links TRBV7-2 with TRBJ1-4, with D uncertain. The CDR3 bases are TGTGACAGCAGCCGCGGCATGCTCGAAAAACTGTTTTTT. It is translated as CDSSRGMLEKLFF.